This TCR beta chain was profiled in a study of beta chain features in type 1 diabetes. The whole isolated RNA underwent reverse transcription, so sequencing captured expressed TCRB transcripts. Assay: immunoSEQ multiplex PCR; the TCRdb copy retains only in-frame clones and omits some. The table lists roughly 300,000 clones, less than 10% of them singletons. The ends were cut back, 7 bases at V and 4 bases at J, with 13 bases in the middle. Germline V lookup: CDR1 MDHEN, CDR2 SYDVKM. This CDR3 contains 13 residues. Many counts were recorded for this clone. This clonotype was sampled from a woman aged 18-29 years in good health. Sequenced sample: central memory CD4+ T cells from blood. The chain couples TRBV28 to TRBJ2-5, with D perhaps matching TRBD1 or TRBD2 (5 bases each). The CDR3 here is CASNGPGRETQYF. The CDR3 bases are TGTGCCAGCAATGGTCCAGGGAGAGAGACCCAGTACTTC.